This T cell receptor (beta chain) was sequenced during a study of blood T cell repertoires in COVID-19. Clones were read by immunoSEQ multiplex PCR, and TCRdb kept only the in-frame ones, dropping some. This sample carries roughly 58,000 clones, about 66% of them seen once, and the ten largest clones take about half. CDR3 length: 15 amino acids. Germline V gene data show CDR1 as MDHEN and CDR2 as SYDVKM. Deletions cut 6 bases from V and 5 bases from J, with 19 bases between. V usage is TRBV28 and J usage is TRBJ1-1; D unresolved. The sample taken for sequencing was PBMCs or T cells enriched from blood (not recorded which). The sequence came from a woman between 55 and 75 years old who had been exposed to COVID-19. CDR3 protein: CASSPRIEGGTEAFF. The CDR3 nucleotides are TGTGCCAGCAGCCCCCGGATCGAGGGAGGGACTGAAGCTTTCTTT.